This is a list of T cell receptor beta chains from one sample in a study of cytomegalovirus exposure and HLA in healthy donors. Assay: immunoSEQ multiplex PCR; the TCRdb copy retains only in-frame clones and omits some. The repertoire has around 300,000 clones, almost 85% of them found once; the top ten carry 1.5% to 2.5%. Sequenced material: PBMCs. The origin of the receptors is a woman between 40 and 50 years old in good health and CMV-seropositive. Both conserved end residues are trimmed from each CDR3. Fields, in order: V gene, CDR3 protein.

TRBV6-1,ASSGDRVPNQPQH
TRBV5-1,ASSSVASGRTDTQY
TRBV9,ASSELGDRVGAEAF
TRBV30,AWTYGLSREQY
TRBV5-6,ASSPTGLDFFNYGYT
TRBV15,ATSSRGEPGELF
TRBV5-1,ASSLGASGTYEQY
TRBV6-1,ASSASGMGQPQH
TRBV7-9,ASSPPDRNTEAF
TRBV11-3,ASSRDRGLNEQF
TRBV5-4,ASSPRAGGVENIQY
TRBV28,ASSSGSSTDYEQY
TRBV15,ATSRVPGLPDEQY
TRBV28,ASSLWAGGSSYEQY
TRBV4-3,ASSQDNPPTTGGGGNTIY
TRBV7-6,ASSLAATSGSYEQY
TRBV6-6,ASSKLAGGPYEQY
TRBV5-8,ASSLGLAGWEQF
TRBV28,ASRSGTGSYGYT
TRBV10-3,AISPIDRADTGELF
TRBV19,ASSIWATGANYGYT
TRBV19,ASSPSDWYNEQF
TRBV28,ASKGAVSSYNSPLH
TRBV10-1,ASSDGERRNEQF
TRBV5-1,ASSLLAAPSYEQY
TRBV5-1,ASSLGQGAYGYT
TRBV2,ASSEQAGMNTEAF
TRBV13,ASSSGQGAAGYT
TRBV6-5,ASSRGQNNYGYT
TRBV15,ATKGVNTEAF
TRBV11-3,ASSLATRLALPY
TRBV29-1,SVESSPSYGYT
TRBV28,ASSLRDSAFRQKLF
TRBV29-1,SVNLRMEGTGELF
TRBV19,ASSSRDFGQHNEQF
TRBV30,AWPGQGALGEQY
TRBV19,ASSIRENTEAF
TRBV7-9,ASSLPYSPLH
TRBV7-2,ASSSLAKNIQY
TRBV5-4,ASSSRTSGRIHEQY
TRBV15,ATSRGYQGRPDTIY
TRBV18,ASSPSTSLERIEQF
TRBV7-6,ASSFNSNQPQH
TRBV7-2,ASSLDPRAYEQY
TRBV5-6,ASSPPGLAGGQNEQY
TRBV4-3,ASSQDLGGLVEGTQY
TRBV20-1,SARDAED